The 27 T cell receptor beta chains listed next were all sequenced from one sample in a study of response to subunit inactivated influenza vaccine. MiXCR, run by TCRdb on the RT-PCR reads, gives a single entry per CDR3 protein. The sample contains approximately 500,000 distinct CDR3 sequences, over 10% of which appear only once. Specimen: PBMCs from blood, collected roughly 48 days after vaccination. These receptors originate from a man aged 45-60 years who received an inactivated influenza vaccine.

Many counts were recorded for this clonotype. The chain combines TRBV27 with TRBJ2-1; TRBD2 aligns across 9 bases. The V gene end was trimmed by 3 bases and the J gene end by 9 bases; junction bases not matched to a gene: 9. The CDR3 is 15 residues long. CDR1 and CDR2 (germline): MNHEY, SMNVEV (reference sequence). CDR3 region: CASSFNGGGEGEQFF. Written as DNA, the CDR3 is TGTGCCAGCAGTTTTAATGGCGGGGGGGAAGGTGAGCAGTTCTTC.

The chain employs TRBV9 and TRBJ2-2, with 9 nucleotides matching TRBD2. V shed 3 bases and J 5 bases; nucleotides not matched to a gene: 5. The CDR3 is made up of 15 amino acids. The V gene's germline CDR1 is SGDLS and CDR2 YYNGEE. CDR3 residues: CASSGAGGRTGELFF. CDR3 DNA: TGTGCCAGCAGCGGAGCGGGGGGAAGGACCGGGGAGCTGTTTTTT.

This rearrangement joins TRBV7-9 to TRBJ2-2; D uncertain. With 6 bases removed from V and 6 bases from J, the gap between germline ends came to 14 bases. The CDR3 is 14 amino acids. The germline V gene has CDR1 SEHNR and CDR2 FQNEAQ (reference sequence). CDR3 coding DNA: TGTGCCAGCAGTCGAGATCACTCCCCCGGGGAGCTGTTTTTT. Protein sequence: CASSRDHSPGELFF. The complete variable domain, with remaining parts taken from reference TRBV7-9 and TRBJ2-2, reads DTGVSQNPRHKITKRGQNVTFRCDPISEHNRLYWYRQTLGQGPEFLTYFQNEAQLEKSRLLSDRFSAERPKGSFSTLEIQRTEQGDSAMYLCASSRDHSPGELFFGEGSRLTVL.

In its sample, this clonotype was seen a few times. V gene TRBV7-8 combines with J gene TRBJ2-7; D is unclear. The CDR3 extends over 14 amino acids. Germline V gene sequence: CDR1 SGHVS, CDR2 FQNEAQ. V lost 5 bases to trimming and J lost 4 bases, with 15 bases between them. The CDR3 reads CASSQDDSFYEQYF. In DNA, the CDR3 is TGTGCCAGCAGCCAGGACGACTCCTTTTACGAGCAGTACTTC. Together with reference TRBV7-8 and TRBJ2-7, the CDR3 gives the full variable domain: GAGVSQSPRYKVAKRGQDVALRCDPISGHVSLFWYQQALGQGPEFLTYFQNEAQLDKSGLPSDRFFAERPEGSVSTLKIQRTQQEDSAVYLCASSQDDSFYEQYFGPGTRLTVT.

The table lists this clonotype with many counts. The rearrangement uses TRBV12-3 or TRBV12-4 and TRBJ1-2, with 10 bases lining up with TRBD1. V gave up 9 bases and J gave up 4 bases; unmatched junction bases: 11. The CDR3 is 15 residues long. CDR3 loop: CASGSRDRGAYGYTF. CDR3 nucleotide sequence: TGTGCCAGTGGCTCCCGGGACAGGGGAGCCTATGGCTACACCTTC.

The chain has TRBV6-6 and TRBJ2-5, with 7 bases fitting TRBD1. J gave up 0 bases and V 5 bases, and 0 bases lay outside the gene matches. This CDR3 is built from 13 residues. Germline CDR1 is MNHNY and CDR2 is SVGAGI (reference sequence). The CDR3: CASSDRDQETQYF. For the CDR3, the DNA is TGTGCCAGCAGTGACAGGGACCAAGAGACCCAGTACTTC.

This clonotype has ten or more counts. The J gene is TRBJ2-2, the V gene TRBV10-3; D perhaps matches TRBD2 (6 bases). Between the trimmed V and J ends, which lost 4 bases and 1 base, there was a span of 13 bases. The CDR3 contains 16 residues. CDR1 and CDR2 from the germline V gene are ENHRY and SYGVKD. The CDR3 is CAISGNWRENTGELFF. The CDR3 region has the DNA TGTGCCATCAGTGGTAATTGGCGGGAGAACACCGGGGAGCTGTTTTTT.

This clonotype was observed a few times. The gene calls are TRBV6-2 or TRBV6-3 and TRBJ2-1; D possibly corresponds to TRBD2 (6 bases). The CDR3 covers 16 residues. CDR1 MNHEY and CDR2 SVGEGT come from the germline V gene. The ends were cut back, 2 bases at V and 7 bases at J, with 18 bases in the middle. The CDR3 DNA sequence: TGTGCCAGCAGTTACCCCTCCGCGGGATTTACGAATGAGCAGTTCTTC. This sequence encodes CASSYPSAGFTNEQFF.

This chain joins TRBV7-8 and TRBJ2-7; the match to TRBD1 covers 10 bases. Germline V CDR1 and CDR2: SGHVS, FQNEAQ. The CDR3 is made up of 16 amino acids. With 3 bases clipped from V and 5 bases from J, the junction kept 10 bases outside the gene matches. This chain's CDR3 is CASSLAGQGRIHEQYF. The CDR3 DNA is TGTGCCAGCAGCTTGGCGGGACAGGGGCGCATCCACGAGCAGTACTTC.

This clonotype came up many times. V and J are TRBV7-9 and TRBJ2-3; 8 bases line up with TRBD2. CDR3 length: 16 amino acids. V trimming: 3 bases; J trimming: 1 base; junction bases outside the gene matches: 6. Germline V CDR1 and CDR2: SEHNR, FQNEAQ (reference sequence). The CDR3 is CASSFQRESGTDTQYF. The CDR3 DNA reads TGTGCCAGCAGCTTCCAGCGGGAGTCCGGCACAGATACGCAGTATTTT.

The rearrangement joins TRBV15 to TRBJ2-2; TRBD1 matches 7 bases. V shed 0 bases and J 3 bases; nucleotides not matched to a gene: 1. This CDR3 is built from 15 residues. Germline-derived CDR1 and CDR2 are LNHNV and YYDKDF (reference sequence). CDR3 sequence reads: CATSREGQDTGELFF. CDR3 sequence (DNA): TGTGCCACCAGCAGAGAAGGACAGGACACCGGGGAGCTGTTTTTT.

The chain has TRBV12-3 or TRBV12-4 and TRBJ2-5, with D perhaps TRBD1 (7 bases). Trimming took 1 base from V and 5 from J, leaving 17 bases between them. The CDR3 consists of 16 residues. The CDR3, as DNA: TGTGCCAGCAGTTTAGGGGCAGGGGGGATGGCGGAGACCCAGTACTTC. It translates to CASSLGAGGMAETQYF.

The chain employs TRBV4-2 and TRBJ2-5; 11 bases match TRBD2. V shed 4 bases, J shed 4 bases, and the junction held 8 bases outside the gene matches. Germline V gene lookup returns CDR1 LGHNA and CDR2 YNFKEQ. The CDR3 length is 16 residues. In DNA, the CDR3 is TGTGCCAGCAGCCGCAACCTAGCGGGGGGAGGAGAGACCCAGTACTTC. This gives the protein CASSRNLAGGGETQYF.

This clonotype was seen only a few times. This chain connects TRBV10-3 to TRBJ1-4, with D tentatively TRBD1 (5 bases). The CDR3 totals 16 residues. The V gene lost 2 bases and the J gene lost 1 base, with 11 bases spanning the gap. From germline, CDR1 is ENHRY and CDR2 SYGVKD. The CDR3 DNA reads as TGTGCCATCAGTGAGCGAGGGGCGCAAACTAATGAAAAACTGTTTTTT. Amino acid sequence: CAISERGAQTNEKLFF.

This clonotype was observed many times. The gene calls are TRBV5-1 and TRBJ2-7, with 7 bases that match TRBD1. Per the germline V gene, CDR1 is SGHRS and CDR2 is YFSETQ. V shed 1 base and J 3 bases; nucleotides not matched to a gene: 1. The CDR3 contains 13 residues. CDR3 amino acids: CASSLPGGYEQYF. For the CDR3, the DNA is TGCGCCAGCAGCTTGCCAGGGGGCTACGAGCAGTACTTC.

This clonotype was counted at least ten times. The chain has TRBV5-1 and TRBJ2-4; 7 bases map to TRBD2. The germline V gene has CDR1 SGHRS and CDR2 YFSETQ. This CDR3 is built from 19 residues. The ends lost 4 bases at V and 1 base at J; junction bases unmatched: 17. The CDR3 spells CASSAGRGGNSMAKNIQYF. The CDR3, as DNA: TGCGCCAGCAGCGCCGGAAGGGGAGGGAACAGTATGGCCAAAAACATTCAGTACTTC.

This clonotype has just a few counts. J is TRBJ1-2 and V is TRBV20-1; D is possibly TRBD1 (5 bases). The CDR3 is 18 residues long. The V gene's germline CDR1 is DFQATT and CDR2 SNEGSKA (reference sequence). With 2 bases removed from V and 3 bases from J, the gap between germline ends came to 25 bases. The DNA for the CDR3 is TGCAGTGCTAGACATCCGGGACCGAGGGCTCGTGGGGACTATGGCTACACCTTC. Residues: CSARHPGPRARGDYGYTF.

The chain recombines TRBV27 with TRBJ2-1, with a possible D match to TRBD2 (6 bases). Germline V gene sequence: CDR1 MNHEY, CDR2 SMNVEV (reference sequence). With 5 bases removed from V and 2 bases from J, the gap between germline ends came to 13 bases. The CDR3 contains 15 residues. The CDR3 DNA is TGTGCCAGCAGTGTTGCGGGGCGTCCCTACAATGAGCAGTTCTTC. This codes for CASSVAGRPYNEQFF.

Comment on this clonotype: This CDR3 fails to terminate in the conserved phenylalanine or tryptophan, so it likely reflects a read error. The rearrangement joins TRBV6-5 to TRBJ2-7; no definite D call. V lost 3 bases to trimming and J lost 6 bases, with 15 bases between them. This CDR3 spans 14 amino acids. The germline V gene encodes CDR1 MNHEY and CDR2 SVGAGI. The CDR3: CASSYSLVSSEQYL. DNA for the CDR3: TGTGCCAGCAGTTATTCATTGGTCTCCAGCGAGCAGTACCTC.

The CDR3 here is CASSLEGVSTGYNEQFF. For the CDR3, the DNA is TGTGCCAGCAGCTTAGAAGGTGTCTCAACAGGATACAATGAGCAGTTCTTC. The chain recombines TRBV7-8 with TRBJ2-1, with D tentatively TRBD1 (5 bases). Germline V lookup: CDR1 SGHVS, CDR2 FQNEAQ. With 1 base removed from V and 4 bases from J, the gap between germline ends came to 17 bases. The length of the CDR3 is 17 residues.

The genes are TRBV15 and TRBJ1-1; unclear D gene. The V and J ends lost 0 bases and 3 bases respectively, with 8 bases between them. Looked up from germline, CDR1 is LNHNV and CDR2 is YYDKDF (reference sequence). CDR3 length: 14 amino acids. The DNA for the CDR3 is TGTGCCACCAGCAGAGATTTAAAGGACACTGAAGCTTTCTTT. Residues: CATSRDLKDTEAFF. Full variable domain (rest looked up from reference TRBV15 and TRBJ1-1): DAMVIQNPRYQVTQFGKPVTLSCSQTLNHNVMYWYQQKSSQAPKLLFHYYDKDFNNEADTPDNFQSRRPNTSFCFLDIRSPGLGDTAMYLCATSRDLKDTEAFFGQGTRLTVV.

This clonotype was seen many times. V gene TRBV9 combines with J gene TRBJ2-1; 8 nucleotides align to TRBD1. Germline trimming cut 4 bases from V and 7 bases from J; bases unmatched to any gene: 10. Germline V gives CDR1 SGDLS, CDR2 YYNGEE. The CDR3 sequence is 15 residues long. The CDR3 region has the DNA TGTGCCAGCAGCCCGGGACAGGCCTTAGGGAATGAGCAGTTCTTC. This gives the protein CASSPGQALGNEQFF.

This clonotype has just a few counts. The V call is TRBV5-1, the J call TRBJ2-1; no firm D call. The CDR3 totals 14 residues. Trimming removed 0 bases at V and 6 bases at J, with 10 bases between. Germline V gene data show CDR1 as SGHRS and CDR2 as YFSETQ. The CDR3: CASSLARQTNEQFF. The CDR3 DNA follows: TGCGCCAGCAGCTTGGCCAGGCAGACCAATGAGCAGTTCTTC.

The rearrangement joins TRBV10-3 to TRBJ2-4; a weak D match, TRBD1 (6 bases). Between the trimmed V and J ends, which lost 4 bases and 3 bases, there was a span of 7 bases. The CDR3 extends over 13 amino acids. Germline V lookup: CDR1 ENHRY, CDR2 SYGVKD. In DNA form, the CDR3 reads TGTGCCATCAGTGTAGGGGGCAAAAACATTCAGTACTTC. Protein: CAISVGGKNIQYF.

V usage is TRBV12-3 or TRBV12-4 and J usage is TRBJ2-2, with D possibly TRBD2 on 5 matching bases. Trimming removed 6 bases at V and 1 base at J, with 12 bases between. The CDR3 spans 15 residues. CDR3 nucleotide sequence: TGTGCCAGCAGCCTCAGCGGAGTGAACACCGGGGAGCTGTTTTTT. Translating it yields CASSLSGVNTGELFF.

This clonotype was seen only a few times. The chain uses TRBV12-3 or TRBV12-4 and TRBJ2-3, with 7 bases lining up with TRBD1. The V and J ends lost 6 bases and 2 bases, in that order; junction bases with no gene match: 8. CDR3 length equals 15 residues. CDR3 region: CASSWDRSTTDTQYF. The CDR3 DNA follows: TGTGCCAGCAGCTGGGACAGAAGTACCACAGATACGCAGTATTTT.

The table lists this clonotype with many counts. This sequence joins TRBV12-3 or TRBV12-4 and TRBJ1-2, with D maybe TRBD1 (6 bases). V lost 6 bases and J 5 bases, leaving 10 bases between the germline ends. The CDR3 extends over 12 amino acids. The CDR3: CASSEDSYGYTF. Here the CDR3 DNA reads TGTGCCAGCAGCGAGGACAGTTATGGCTACACCTTC.